The table lists the clone carrying this T cell receptor (beta chain) with a few counts. Its specificity is not known. Assay: immunoSEQ multiplex PCR; the TCRdb copy retains only in-frame clones and omits some. The sample lists approximately 100,000 clones, around 87% occurring once. This sample was included in a study of T cell responses to AZD1222 COVID-19 vaccine. Study conclusions and caveats: Researchers report vaccine-associated CD4 TCRs spanning spike, with dominance at 160-218 and 743-854. Unmutated regions of variants are reportedly targeted by nearly half of spike-specific TCRs. Just a handful of AZD1222 recipients were seropositive at baseline.

Here the sequenced sample was peripheral blood, taken 28 days after the second AZD1222 dose. This receptor was obtained from an adult who received the AZD1222 COVID-19 vaccine.

The CDR3 DNA is TGCAGTGCTAGTGGGGGGTATGATGGCTACACCTTC. It is translated as CSASGGYDGYTF. The chain has TRBV20-1 and TRBJ1-2; D is perhaps TRBD1 (5 bases). The CDR3 runs to 12 residues. The V and J ends lost 3 bases and 6 bases respectively, with 11 bases between them. Per the germline V gene, CDR1 is DFQATT and CDR2 is SNEGSKA (reference sequence).